Each of the 9 T cell receptor beta chains below was sequenced from the same sample in a study of blood T cell repertoires in COVID-19. Sequenced by immunoSEQ multiplex PCR; TCRdb stores in-frame clones only, minus some. The data contain about 140,000 clones, roughly 90% of them singletons. Material: peripheral blood. These receptor sequences come from a man aged 65-85 years with acute or convalescent COVID-19.

The chain joins TRBV5-1 to TRBJ1-2; D is perhaps TRBD1 (5 bases). Trimming stripped 0 bases from V and 0 bases from J, with 18 bases between. The germline gives CDR1 SGHRS, CDR2 YFSETQ. The CDR3 loop spans 18 amino acids. CDR3 in DNA: TGCGCCAGCAGCTTGGCCGGTGGGTTAGGGGCAACTAACTATGGCTACACCTTC. Translated, it gives CASSLAGGLGATNYGYTF.

The CDR3 DNA follows: TGTGCCAGCAGCCGCAGACTAGCGGTGGGCACAGATACGCAGTATTTT. Protein: CASSRRLAVGTDTQYF. The rearrangement links TRBV11-2 to TRBJ2-3; 9 bases map to TRBD2. The CDR3 has 16 amino acids. V gave up 5 bases and J gave up 1 base; unmatched junction bases: 7. Germline CDR1 reads SGHAT; CDR2 reads FQNNGV.

This clone was recorded at least ten times. The chain carries TRBV5-6 and TRBJ1-1; the D gene is possibly TRBD1 (5 bases). The CDR3 consists of 13 residues. With 4 bases removed from V and 3 bases from J, the gap between germline ends came to 10 bases. The V gene's germline CDR1 is SGHDT and CDR2 YYEEEE. The DNA for the CDR3 is TGTGCCAGCAGCCCCCCGGGGGACACTGAAGCTTTCTTT. Amino acid sequence: CASSPPGDTEAFF. Looking up the rest from reference TRBV5-6 and TRBJ1-1 gives the full variable domain: DAGVTQSPTHLIKTRGQQVTLRCSPKSGHDTVSWYQQALGQGPQFIFQYYEEEERQRGNFPDRFSGHQFPNYSSELNVNALLLGDSALYLCASSPPGDTEAFFGQGTRLTVV.

Comment on this clone: The sample has other DNA sequences that encode this CDR3 too. The V and J genes are TRBV3-1 (or the pseudogene TRBV3-2) and TRBJ1-6, with 10 bases identical to TRBD1. Germline-derived CDR1 and CDR2 are LGHDT and YNNKEL (reference sequence). This CDR3 is 14 amino acids long. J lost 7 bases, V lost 3 bases, and 0 bases had no gene match. This chain's CDR3 is CASSQGQGNSPLHF. CDR3 in DNA: TGTGCCAGCAGCCAGGGACAGGGGAATTCACCCCTCCACTTT.

This clone was found once. V and J are TRBV29-1 and TRBJ2-1; D perhaps matches TRBD2 (6 bases). The germline V gene encodes CDR1 SQVTM and CDR2 ANQGSEA. Between the trimmed V and J ends, which lost 7 bases and 7 bases, there was a span of 20 bases. The CDR3 extends over 14 amino acids. DNA for the CDR3: TGCAGCGCTCATGCCGGGGAGGTAAGAAATGAGCAGTTCTTC. Translated: CSAHAGEVRNEQFF.

V usage is TRBV3-1 (or the pseudogene TRBV3-2) and J usage is TRBJ1-2, with 8 bases fitting TRBD1. Per the germline V gene, CDR1 is LGHDT and CDR2 is YNNKEL (reference sequence). CDR3 length equals 14 residues. The ends lost 3 bases at V and 0 bases at J; junction bases unmatched: 0. CDR3 sequence reads: CASSQTGANYGYTF. The CDR3 nucleotides are TGTGCCAGCAGCCAGACAGGGGCTAACTATGGCTACACCTTC.

This clone was seen more than once but under ten times. The chain combines TRBV28 with TRBJ2-6, with 10 bases that match TRBD1. CDR1 is MDHEN and CDR2 is SYDVKM in the germline V gene. This CDR3 region has 17 residues. V was clipped by 5 bases and J by 2 bases; unmatched bases: 6. CDR3 nucleotide sequence: TGTGCCAGCAGTCCCGGGACAGGGGTCGCTGGGGCCAACGTCCTGACTTTC. It is translated as CASSPGTGVAGANVLTF.

This clone has a handful of counts. The chain carries TRBV2 and TRBJ2-7, with 7 bases aligning to TRBD1. Germline CDR1 is SNHLY and CDR2 is FYNNEI. Trimming at V came to 4 bases and at J to 5 bases, leaving 5 bases not matched to a gene. The CDR3 loop spans 13 amino acids. Here the CDR3 reads CASSADRDDEQYF. CDR3 DNA sequence: TGTGCCAGCAGTGCCGACAGGGACGACGAGCAGTACTTC.

This clone was counted only a few times. The rearrangement links TRBV7-8 to TRBJ1-2; 9 nucleotides match TRBD1. The CDR3 sequence is 20 residues long. Looked up from germline, CDR1 is SGHVS and CDR2 is FQNEAQ. Unmatched junction bases numbered 22, after V lost 4 bases and J lost 4 bases. The CDR3 sequence: CASSSTTSNRGRRGFYGYTF. The CDR3, as DNA: TGTGCCAGCAGCTCGACCACTTCGAACAGGGGGCGCAGGGGCTTCTATGGCTACACCTTC.